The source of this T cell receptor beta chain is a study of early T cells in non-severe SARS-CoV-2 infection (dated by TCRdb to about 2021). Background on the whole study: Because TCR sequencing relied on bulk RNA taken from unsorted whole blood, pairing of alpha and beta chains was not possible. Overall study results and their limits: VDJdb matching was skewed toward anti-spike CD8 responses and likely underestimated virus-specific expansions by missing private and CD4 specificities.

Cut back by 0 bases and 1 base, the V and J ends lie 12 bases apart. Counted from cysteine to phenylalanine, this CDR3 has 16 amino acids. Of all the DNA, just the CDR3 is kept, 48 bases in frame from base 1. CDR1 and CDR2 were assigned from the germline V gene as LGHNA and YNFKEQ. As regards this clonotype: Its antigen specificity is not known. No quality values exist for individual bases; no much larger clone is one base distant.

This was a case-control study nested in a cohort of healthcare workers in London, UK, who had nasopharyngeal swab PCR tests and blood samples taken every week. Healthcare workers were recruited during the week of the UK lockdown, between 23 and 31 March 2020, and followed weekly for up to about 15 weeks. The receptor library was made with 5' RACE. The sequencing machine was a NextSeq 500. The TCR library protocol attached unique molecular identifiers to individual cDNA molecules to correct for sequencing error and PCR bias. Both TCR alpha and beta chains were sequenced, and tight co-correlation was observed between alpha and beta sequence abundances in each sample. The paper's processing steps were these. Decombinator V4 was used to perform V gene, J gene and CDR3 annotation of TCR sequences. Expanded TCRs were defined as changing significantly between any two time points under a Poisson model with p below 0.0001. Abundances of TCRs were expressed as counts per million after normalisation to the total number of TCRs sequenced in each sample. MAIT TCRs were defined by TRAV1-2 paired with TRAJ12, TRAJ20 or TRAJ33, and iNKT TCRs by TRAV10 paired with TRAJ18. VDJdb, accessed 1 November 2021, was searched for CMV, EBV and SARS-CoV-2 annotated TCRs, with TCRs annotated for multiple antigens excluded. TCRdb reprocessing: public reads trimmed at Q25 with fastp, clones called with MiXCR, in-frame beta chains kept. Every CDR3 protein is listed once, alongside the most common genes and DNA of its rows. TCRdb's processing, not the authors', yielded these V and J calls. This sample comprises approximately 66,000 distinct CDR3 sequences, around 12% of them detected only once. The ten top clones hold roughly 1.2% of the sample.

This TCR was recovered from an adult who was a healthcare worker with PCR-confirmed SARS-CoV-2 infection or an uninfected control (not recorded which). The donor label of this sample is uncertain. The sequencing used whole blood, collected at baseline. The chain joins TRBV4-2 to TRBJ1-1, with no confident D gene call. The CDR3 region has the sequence CASSQDLVPRNTEAFF. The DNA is TGTGCCAGCAGCCAAGATCTTGTCCCGAGGAACACTGAAGCTTTCTTT.